The TCR beta chain described here comes from a study of T-cell reconstitution after alpha-beta-depleted transplantation in children (dated by TCRdb to about 2016). Notes on the research overall: Using TCR repertoire profiling, the study followed T-cell immune reconstitution in a quantitative way in children after TCRalphabeta/CD19-depleted allogeneic hematopoietic cell transplantation.

Concerning this clonotype: Its binding antigen is unknown. No clone much larger than this one lies a single base away; base qualities are absent.

Findings and caveats that apply to the study as a whole: Over subsequent months, a decline in hyperexpanded clone frequencies was noted, and after one year, T-cell counts and TCRbeta diversity were mostly ascribed to newly produced T cells. Apparently early alphabetaT-cell count recovery about two months after transplant reportedly relied on only several hundred rapidly expanded clones derived from non-depleted graft cells. The high TCRbeta diversity at day 60 in some patients was ascribed to recipient T cells and intrathymic progenitors that had survived conditioning.

Germline trimming amounts to 7 bases on V and 4 bases on J, with 17 as the count of junction bases outside the gene matches. The CDR3, cysteine through phenylalanine, is 17 amino acids long. Just CDR3 DNA is preserved here, 51 bases in frame from base 1. In the germline V gene, CDR1 corresponds to MNHNS and CDR2 to SASEGT. Taken with the paper, the label for treatment or condition translates to: allogeneic hematopoietic cell transplantation with graft depleted of TCRalphabeta T cells and CD19 B cells. Transplant recipients were children who received TCRalphabeta/CD19-depleted allogeneic hematopoietic cell grafts. Library prep was done by PCR. Sequencing was performed on an Illumina HiSeq 2500. Molecular barcoding was employed in the preparation of TCR libraries, with unique molecular identifiers being used to normalize TCRbeta repertoire quantification. The public reads were reprocessed in TCRdb via fastp at Q25 and MiXCR, keeping in-frame beta chains. Each entry is one CDR3 protein sequence, shown with its most common DNA and genes. The sample table lists hundreds of thousands of distinct CDR3 sequences, roughly 23% of them with a count of one. The top ten clonotypes cover 12% to 15% of the sample.

This receptor was taken from a boy under three years old who had a stem cell transplant for acute myeloid leukemia, so the T cells may come from the graft donor. The sample consisted of PBMCs, mostly from graft donor cells, taken 360 days after TCRalphabeta/CD19-depleted stem cell transplant. The V and J genes are TRBV6-1 and TRBJ2-7; TRBD1 fits 9 bases in the junction. This receptor has the CDR3 CASTPSGQGLGRYEQYF. The nucleotide sequence is given as TGTGCCAGCACTCCCTCGGGACAGGGTTTAGGGAGATACGAGCAGTACTTC.